One sample yielded the 26 T cell receptor beta chains listed below, sequenced in a study of cytomegalovirus exposure and HLA in healthy donors. 60 Vbeta and 13 Jbeta primers were used in PCR. The data were produced by immunoSEQ multiplex PCR, yet TCRdb's version contains in-frame clones alone and is incomplete. Of 95,000 to 150,000 clones in the sample, roughly 80% were seen once. The sequenced sample was PBMCs. The receptors were sampled from a female donor in good health and CMV-seropositive.

This rearrangement joins TRBV7-9 to TRBJ1-6; D might be TRBD1 (6 bases). The CDR3 consists of 14 residues. V dropped 5 bases and J dropped 10 bases, with 15 bases sitting between them. Germline CDR1 is SEHNR and CDR2 is FQNEAQ (reference sequence). CDR3 loop: CASSSRDKRSPLHF. The CDR3, as DNA: TGTGCCAGCAGCAGCCGGGACAAGAGATCACCCCTCCACTTT.

The chain carries TRBV18 and TRBJ1-1, with D perhaps matching TRBD1 (5 bases). Germline-derived CDR1 and CDR2 are KGHSH and LQKENI. Trimming pared 2 bases from V and 7 bases from J, leaving 8 bases between. The CDR3 is 12 residues long. The DNA of the CDR3 is TGTGCCAGCTCACCAGGGGGGGGTGAAGCTTTCTTT. Amino acid sequence: CASSPGGGEAFF.

A few counts support this clone. The chain couples TRBV7-9 to TRBJ1-2; D is ambiguous. CDR1 is SEHNR and CDR2 is FQNEAQ in the germline V gene (reference sequence). V was trimmed by 1 base and J by 0 bases, leaving 6 bases between them. The CDR3 is made up of 14 amino acids. In DNA form, the CDR3 reads TGTGCCAGCAGCTTAGAAACAGCTAACTATGGCTACACCTTC. This encodes CASSLETANYGYTF.

This clone has just a few counts. V and J are TRBV6-1 and TRBJ1-1; D is unclear. V was cut by 1 base and J by 1 base, with 7 bases left in between. The CDR3 is 14 residues long. Germline loops: CDR1 MNHNS, CDR2 SASEGT. CDR3 sequence reads: CASSEVGRNTEAFF. The CDR3 nucleotides are TGTGCCAGCAGTGAAGTTGGGAGGAACACTGAAGCTTTCTTT.

The rearrangement links TRBV27 to TRBJ1-5; 9 positions agree with TRBD1. V shed 10 bases and J 15 bases; nucleotides not matched to a gene: 10. This CDR3 is built from 11 residues. Germline assignment: CDR1 MNHEY and CDR2 SMNVEV (reference sequence). The CDR3 region has the DNA TGTGCCACCGGACAGGGGACGTTTTTGCATTTT. Residues: CATGQGTFLHF.

This chain uses TRBV25-1 with TRBJ1-2; D is uncertain. The V end lost 1 base, the J end lost 0 bases, and 6 bases lay between the germline ends. Germline V gene lookup returns CDR1 MGHDK and CDR2 SYGVNS. The CDR3 consists of 14 residues. CDR3 residues: CASSEWQTNYGYTF. CDR3 coding DNA: TGTGCCAGCAGTGAATGGCAGACTAACTATGGCTACACCTTC.

The CDR3 DNA follows: TGCGCCAGCAGCTCGGGACAGACTAATTCACCCCTCCACTTT. Protein product: CASSSGQTNSPLHF. The chain has TRBV5-1 and TRBJ1-6, with 7 bases aligning to TRBD1. The junction had 3 bases not matched to a gene; V was cut back by 3 bases and J by 6 bases. From germline, CDR1 is SGHRS and CDR2 YFSETQ. CDR3 length: 14 residues.

For the CDR3, the DNA is TGTGCCAGCAGCGTAGCCACGGGGGACTATGGCTACACCTTC. Its protein product is CASSVATGDYGYTF. This rearrangement joins TRBV9 to TRBJ1-2; a possible D gene is TRBD1 (5 bases). Trimming left V 0 bases short and J 3 bases short, with 9 bases between. This CDR3 region has 14 residues. Germline V gene data show CDR1 as SGDLS and CDR2 as YYNGEE.

This clone turned up a few times. The J gene is TRBJ1-5, the V gene TRBV7-9; the match to TRBD1 covers 7 bases. The V gene's germline CDR1 is SEHNR and CDR2 FQNEAQ (reference sequence). This CDR3 is built from 14 residues. The J segment lost 7 bases and the V segment lost 5 bases, leaving 8 bases of the junction unmatched. CDR3 coding DNA: TGTGCCAGCAGCCCAACAGGGGCAGGGCAGCCCCAGCATTTT. This encodes CASSPTGAGQPQHF.

J is TRBJ1-5 and V is TRBV2, with 7 bases identical to TRBD1. Germline CDR1 reads SNHLY; CDR2 reads FYNNEI. The V and J ends lost 7 bases and 3 bases, in that order; junction bases with no gene match: 9. The CDR3 spans 15 residues. The CDR3 nucleotides are TGTGCCAGCAAAACCTTGGGACAGCCCAATCAGCCCCAGCATTTT. Encoded protein: CASKTLGQPNQPQHF.

This sequence joins TRBV18 and TRBJ1-4; tentatively, D is TRBD1 (5 bases). The CDR3 is made up of 15 amino acids. The germline gives CDR1 KGHSH, CDR2 LQKENI. Trimming left V 6 bases short and J 3 bases short, with 14 bases between. This CDR3 is CASSLQGSPNEKLFF. As DNA, the CDR3 is TGTGCCAGCTCCCTGCAGGGATCCCCTAATGAAAAACTGTTTTTT.

The chain carries TRBV10-2 and TRBJ2-2, with D possibly TRBD2 on 6 matching bases. V gave up 5 bases and J gave up 0 bases, with 13 bases separating them. Germline CDR1 reads WSHSY; CDR2 reads SAAADI. The length of the CDR3 is 16 residues. CDR3 bases: TGCGCCAGCAGTCCCCCTAGCGCAGCGAACACCGGGGAGCTGTTTTTT. Amino acid sequence: CASSPPSAANTGELFF.

This sequence joins TRBV10-3 and TRBJ1-1; D call uncertain. The CDR3 spans 15 residues. Trimming pared 0 bases from V and 4 bases from J, leaving 12 bases between. CDR1 and CDR2 (germline): ENHRY, SYGVKD. The CDR3 reads CAISESSVGSTEAFF. The CDR3 DNA follows: TGTGCCATCAGTGAGTCGAGCGTAGGGAGCACTGAAGCTTTCTTT.

This clone turned up a few times. The chain links TRBV7-8 to TRBJ2-2; TRBD1 might be the D (6 bases). V lost 5 bases, J lost 4 bases, and 11 bases lay in between. Germline lookup yields CDR1 SGHVS and CDR2 FQNEAQ. The CDR3 has 14 residues. This CDR3 reads CASSRTAATGELFF. The CDR3 bases are TGTGCCAGCAGCCGGACAGCGGCCACCGGGGAGCTGTTTTTT.

This chain connects TRBV5-1 to TRBJ2-1; perhaps TRBD1 as D (6 bases). Trimming pared 0 bases from V and 7 bases from J, leaving 14 bases between. Germline lookup yields CDR1 SGHRS and CDR2 YFSETQ. This CDR3 comprises 15 residues. DNA of the CDR3: TGCGCCAGCAGCTTGGTGGGGACATCCCAAAATGAGCAGTTCTTC. Translating gives CASSLVGTSQNEQFF. Full variable domain (outside the CDR3, taken from reference TRBV5-1 and TRBJ2-1): KAGVTQTPRYLIKTRGQQVTLSCSPISGHRSVSWYQQTPGQGLQFLFEYFSETQRNKGNFPGRFSGRQFSNSRSEMNVSTLELGDSALYLCASSLVGTSQNEQFFGPGTRLTVL.

This rearrangement joins TRBV7-2 to TRBJ2-3; 12 nucleotides match TRBD2. This CDR3 spans 18 amino acids. Germline V gene data show CDR1 as SGHTA and CDR2 as FQGNSA. The V segment lost 5 bases and the J segment 4 bases; nucleotides outside the gene matches: 13. DNA for the CDR3: TGTGCCAGCAGCCCCCGTGGGCTAGCGGGGGGGCCTGCAGATACGCAGTATTTT. Its translation is CASSPRGLAGGPADTQYF. The full variable domain, with the rest looked up from reference TRBV7-2 and TRBJ2-3, is GAGVSQSPSNKVTEKGKDVELRCDPISGHTALYWYRQSLGQGLEFLIYFQGNSAPDKSGLPSDRFSAERTGGSVSTLTIQRTQQEDSAVYLCASSPRGLAGGPADTQYFGPGTRLTVL.

This clone was counted a single time. This chain uses TRBV7-2 with TRBJ1-1; D is uncertain. The CDR3 extends over 15 amino acids. CDR1 is SGHTA, CDR2 FQGNSA, per germline. The germline V and J ends were trimmed by 5 bases and 0 bases, with 13 bases remaining between them. In nucleotides, the CDR3 is TGTGCCAGCAGCGCGGTCCGGGTCATGAACACTGAAGCTTTCTTT. It is translated as CASSAVRVMNTEAFF. Full variable domain (outside the CDR3, taken from reference TRBV7-2 and TRBJ1-1): GAGVSQSPSNKVTEKGKDVELRCDPISGHTALYWYRQSLGQGLEFLIYFQGNSAPDKSGLPSDRFSAERTGGSVSTLTIQRTQQEDSAVYLCASSAVRVMNTEAFFGQGTRLTVV.

The chain combines TRBV6-5 with TRBJ1-6; possible D gene TRBD1, 6 bases. Between the trimmed V and J ends, which lost 2 bases and 8 bases, there was a span of 13 bases. Germline V CDR1 and CDR2: MNHEY, SVGAGI. The CDR3 length is 15 residues. CDR3 sequence (DNA): TGTGCCAGCAGTTACGGACAGCCGAGGTATTCACCCCTCCACTTT. The encoded protein is CASSYGQPRYSPLHF.

V and J are TRBV30 and TRBJ2-7; unclear D gene. V was pared by 7 bases and J by 0 bases, with 13 bases between. CDR3 length: 13 amino acids. Germline V gives CDR1 GTSNPN, CDR2 SVGIG (reference sequence). CDR3 in amino acids: CAYSELSSYEQYF. The CDR3 DNA sequence: TGTGCCTATTCCGAACTTAGCTCCTACGAGCAGTACTTC.

This chain joins TRBV18 and TRBJ2-1, with a possible D match to TRBD1 (5 bases). V was shortened by 3 bases and J by 5 bases, with 20 bases between the two germline ends. The CDR3 loop spans 17 amino acids. Germline assignment: CDR1 KGHSH and CDR2 LQKENI. CDR3 nucleotide sequence: TGTGCCAGCTCACCGAAGACAGCCCCCTACAACAACAATGAGCAGTTCTTC. It specifies CASSPKTAPYNNNEQFF. Using reference TRBV18 and TRBJ2-1 for the parts outside the CDR3, the full variable domain is NAGVMQNPRHLVRRRGQEARLRCSPMKGHSHVYWYRQLPEEGLKFMVYLQKENIIDESGMPKERFSAEFPKEGPSILRIQQVVRGDSAAYFCASSPKTAPYNNNEQFFGPGTRLTVL.

The gene calls are TRBV12-5 and TRBJ2-6; weak D call: TRBD1 (5 bases). The CDR3 is made up of 15 amino acids. Between the trimmed V and J ends, which lost 1 base and 2 bases, there was a span of 6 bases. Germline assignment: CDR1 LGHNT and CDR2 FRNRAP. The CDR3 DNA reads as TGTGCTAGTGGTTTGGAAGGGGCTGGGGCCAACGTCCTGACTTTC. Protein sequence: CASGLEGAGANVLTF. The entire variable domain, with the rest obtained from reference TRBV12-5 and TRBJ2-6, is as follows: DARVTQTPRHKVTEMGQEVTMRCQPILGHNTVFWYRQTMMQGLELLAYFRNRAPLDDSGMPKDRFSAEMPDATLATLKIQPSEPRDSAVYFCASGLEGAGANVLTFGAGSRLTVL.

The gene calls are TRBV6-5 and TRBJ1-3, with no clear D. Germline CDR1 MNHEY, CDR2 SVGAGI. The CDR3 runs to 16 residues. Between the trimmed V and J ends, which lost 0 bases and 2 bases, there was a span of 11 bases. This CDR3 reads CASSYSKLGTGNTIYF. In nucleotides, the CDR3 is TGTGCCAGCAGTTACTCGAAGTTGGGCACTGGAAACACCATATATTTT.

The CDR3 DNA sequence: TGTGCCAGCACACCGACAGGGCTCACAGATACGCAGTATTTT. Its protein is CASTPTGLTDTQYF. The chain links TRBV27 to TRBJ2-3; TRBD1 aligns across 7 bases. This CDR3 is 14 amino acids long. V dropped 7 bases and J dropped 2; count of bases not matched to a gene: 6. Germline V gene sequence: CDR1 MNHEY, CDR2 SMNVEV (reference sequence).

The chain carries TRBV6-6 and TRBJ1-2; 9 bases fit TRBD1. CDR3 length: 15 amino acids. Per the germline V gene, CDR1 is MNHNY and CDR2 is SVGAGI (reference sequence). V was pared by 3 bases and J by 4 bases, with 6 bases of the junction left unmatched. DNA of the CDR3: TGTGCCAGCAGTTATGTTCGGGGACAGGGCTATGGCTACACCTTC. This sequence encodes CASSYVRGQGYGYTF.

The chain recombines TRBV5-6 with TRBJ2-7, with 11 bases lining up with TRBD2. V was clipped by 0 bases and J by 5 bases; unmatched bases: 7. This CDR3 has 16 residues. The germline gives CDR1 SGHDT, CDR2 YYEEEE. The DNA of the CDR3 is TGTGCCAGCAGCTTGGGGCTAGCGGGGGGCTCGGACGAGCAGTACTTC. Protein: CASSLGLAGGSDEQYF.

The genes are TRBV19 and TRBJ2-3, with D possibly matching TRBD1 (6 bases). The CDR3 has 15 residues. Trimming left V 5 bases short and J 0 bases short, with 12 bases between. Germline V gene data show CDR1 as LNHDA and CDR2 as SQIVND (reference sequence). The CDR3 DNA is TGTGCCAGTAGTCTAAGGGACACGAGCACAGATACGCAGTATTTT. It translates to CASSLRDTSTDTQYF.